Each of the 2 T cell receptor beta chains below was sequenced from the same sample in a study of cytomegalovirus exposure and HLA in healthy donors. With 60 Vbeta and 13 Jbeta primers, the PCR was carried out. Sequenced by immunoSEQ multiplex PCR; TCRdb stores in-frame clones only, minus some. The sample records about 140,000 clones, more than 60% being singletons. Sample: PBMCs. These receptors came from a woman aged 60-75 years in good health and CMV-seronegative.

The rearrangement links TRBV25-1 to TRBJ2-2; no clear D gene. Trimming pared 9 bases from V and 1 base from J, leaving 12 bases between. This CDR3 is 14 amino acids long. Germline V gene sequence: CDR1 MGHDK, CDR2 SYGVNS. CDR3 sequence reads: CASQVIGNTGELFF. The DNA of the CDR3 is TGTGCCAGTCAGGTGATAGGGAACACCGGGGAGCTGTTTTTT.

The rearrangement uses TRBV6-5 and TRBJ1-2; 8 bases align to TRBD1. V lost 0 bases and J lost 5; bases outside the gene matches: 8. Germline values: CDR1 MNHEY, CDR2 SVGAGI. The CDR3 loop spans 16 amino acids. Written as DNA, the CDR3 is TGTGCCAGCAGTTACTCAGGGCAGGGGGCTGGTTATGGCTACACCTTC. Translation gives CASSYSGQGAGYGYTF.